These T cell receptor beta chains were read from a single sample in a study of neurological immune-mediated disorders. TCRdb reprocessed the 5' RACE reads via MiXCR and lists one record per CDR3 protein. The table lists around 100,000 distinct CDR3 sequences, 10% to 11% of them singletons. Sequenced: PBMCs. The receptors derive from a female donor with HTLV-1-associated myelopathy (HAM/TSP). The CDR3 runs from the conserved cysteine through the conserved F or W. The D gene is left open where the match is weak. Size is omitted from some rows. Given values are once, few, many or a class for expanded clones.

>many|.|TRBJ2-7|TRBV27
TGTGCCAGCAGTACAACAGGGTCTACCTACGAGCAGTACTTC
CASSTTGSTYEQYF
>many|.|TRBJ2-7|TRBV5-1
TGCGCCACCTCTACAGGGACCTTCTCCTACGAGCAGTACTTC
CATSTGTFSYEQYF
>many|TRBD2|TRBJ2-3|TRBV12-3/TRBV12-4
TGTGCCAGCAGCACCCCCCCGCGGGGGGGGCAAGATACGCAGTATTTT
CASSTPPRGGQDTQYF
>many|.|TRBJ2-3|TRBV5-1
TGCGCCAGCGGAGGGAGCGGACCCACAGATACGCAGTATTTT
CASGGSGPTDTQYF
>many|.|TRBJ2-5|TRBV6-1
TGTGCCAGCAGTCCGAGCGACTACCTCATGGAGACCCAGTACTTC
CASSPSDYLMETQYF
>once|TRBD1|TRBJ2-7|TRBV20-1
TGCAGTGCTAGAAGTCTAGGACAGGGCCTCAGCGAGCAGTACTTC
CSARSLGQGLSEQYF
>many|.|TRBJ1-1|TRBV28
TGTGCCAGCAGTTCCCCGGACGGCACTGAAGCTTTCTTT
CASSSPDGTEAFF
>many|.|TRBJ2-3|TRBV20-1
TGCAGTGCTAGAGACGCGGCAGGGTTTGGGTATACGCAGTATTTT
CSARDAAGFGYTQYF
>.|TRBD1|TRBJ2-7|TRBV5-1
TGCGCCAGCAGCCAGAACAGGGGGGAGGACGAGCAGTACTTC
CASSQNRGEDEQYF
>many|.|TRBJ2-5|TRBV11-2
TGTGCCAGCAGCCCATGGACAGACCAAGAGACCCAGTACTTC
CASSPWTDQETQYF
>many|.|TRBJ2-7|TRBV6-1
TGTGCCAGCAGTGAAAGAGGGAAGGGCTCCTACGAGCAGTACTTC
CASSERGKGSYEQYF
>many|TRBD1|TRBJ1-1|TRBV15
TGTGCCACCAGCAGAACGGGACAGGGGACTGAAGCTTTCTTT
CATSRTGQGTEAFF
>many|.|TRBJ2-3|TRBV28
TGTGCCAGCAGAAGCGGCGGAGCAGATACGCAGTATTTT
CASRSGGADTQYF
>.|.|TRBJ1-1|TRBV30
TGTGCCTGGATCGAGGTGATGGGCACTGAAGCTTTCTTT
CAWIEVMGTEAFF
>many|TRBD2|TRBJ2-7|TRBV20-1
TGCAGTGCCCACCGAGGGAGGTCTAGCGGGCCCTCCTACGAGCAGTACTTC
CSAHRGRSSGPSYEQYF
>.|TRBD1|TRBJ2-7|TRBV12-3/TRBV12-4
TGTGCCAGCAGTTCGGGACAGTGTTACGAGCAGTACTTC
CASSSGQCYEQYF
>many|TRBD2|TRBJ2-1|TRBV20-1
TGCAGTGCTAGAGGGCTAGCGGGGGGGTACAATGAGCAGTTCTTC
CSARGLAGGYNEQFF
>many|.|TRBJ2-7|TRBV10-1
TGCGCCAGTAGTGCGGGGGCCGACAAGCAGTACTTC
CASSAGADKQYF
>many|.|TRBJ1-4|TRBV5-1
TGCGCCAGCAGCTTGGCCGCAGGCGGATGGACAACTAATGAAAAACTGTTTTTT
CASSLAAGGWTTNEKLFF
>many|.|TRBJ1-1|TRBV6-1
TGTGCCAGCAGAGTACAGGGAACTGAAGCTTTCTTT
CASRVQGTEAFF
>many|.|TRBJ2-3|TRBV20-1
TGCAGTGCTAAGGCCCCGGTCCTAGCACTGGATACGCAGTATTTT
CSAKAPVLALDTQYF
>many|.|TRBJ2-2|TRBV20-1
TGCAGTGCTAGTGATAACACCGGGGAGCTGTTTTTT
CSASDNTGELFF
>many|.|TRBJ1-2|TRBV5-1
TGCGCCAGCAGCTTGGAAGGGGGCTATGGCTACACCTTC
CASSLEGGYGYTF
>many|.|TRBJ1-4|TRBV27
TGTGCCAGCAGTTCTGGCAGGGCCTCAACTAATGAAAAACTGTTTTTT
CASSSGRASTNEKLFF
>once|TRBD2|TRBJ2-1|TRBV11-2
TGTGCCAGCAGCACCGGGGGGGGGCTCGAGCAGTTCTTC
CASSTGGGLEQFF
>many|TRBD2|TRBJ2-3|TRBV7-2
TGTGCCAGCAGTCCGGGACTAGGGCCCACAGATACGCAGTATTTT
CASSPGLGPTDTQYF
>many|.|TRBJ2-5|TRBV4-1
TGCGCCAGCAGCCAAGATCTTCGGGGGGCTTCGCGGACCCAGTACTTC
CASSQDLRGASRTQYF
>many|TRBD1|TRBJ2-5|TRBV20-1
TGCAGTGCTAGACCCTGGACAGGGGGAGAGACCCAGTACTTC
CSARPWTGGETQYF
>.|TRBD1|TRBJ1-6|TRBV6-5
TGTGCCAGCAGTTACAGCAGGGGGCTCGATTCACCCCTCCACTTT
CASSYSRGLDSPLHF
>many|.|TRBJ2-7|TRBV10-2
TGCGCCAGCAGTCCCCATTCGTACGAGCAGTACTTC
CASSPHSYEQYF
>many|.|TRBJ2-7|TRBV29-1
TGCAGCGTTGCGGACAGTCGGGAGCAGTACTTC
CSVADSREQYF
>many|TRBD1|TRBJ2-1|TRBV20-1
TGCAGTGCTAAAACCGGGACAGGGTCCTACAATGAGCAGTTCTTC
CSAKTGTGSYNEQFF
>many|.|TRBJ1-5|TRBV6-1
TGTGCCAGCAGGGTTATATACCCGTACAATCAGCCCCAGCATTTT
CASRVIYPYNQPQHF
>many|TRBD2|TRBJ2-5|TRBV5-1
TGCGCCAGCAGCTTGATAGCCGGCGGACTAGCGGGGTCCCAAGAGACCCAGTACTTC
CASSLIAGGLAGSQETQYF
>.|.|TRBJ1-1|TRBV3-1
TGTGCCAGCAGCCAAGACAGCTCCACTGAAGCTTTCTTT
CASSQDSSTEAFF
>many|TRBD2|TRBJ2-2|TRBV5-1
TGCGCCAGCAGCCCCGGGACTACGAACACCGGGGAGCTGTTTTTT
CASSPGTTNTGELFF
>many|.|TRBJ1-6|TRBV20-1
TGCAGTGCACAGACAGGCCCCCCAGTGGGTTCACCCCTCCACTTT
CSAQTGPPVGSPLHF
>many|.|TRBJ2-1|TRBV19
TGTGCCAGTAGGGCGGGGCTACGATTGTACAATGAGCAGTTCTTC
CASRAGLRLYNEQFF
>many|.|TRBJ2-5|TRBV12-3/TRBV12-4
TGTGCCAGCAGTTTGGCAGGGATGTCGGAGACCCAGTACTTC
CASSLAGMSETQYF
>.|.|TRBJ2-7|TRBV30
TGTGCCTGGAGTGTGGGGTCCTACGAGCAGTACTTC
CAWSVGSYEQYF
>many|.|TRBJ1-2|TRBV20-1
TGCAGTGCTACAACCGGGACATCAAACTATGGCTACACCTTC
CSATTGTSNYGYTF
>.|.|TRBJ1-6|TRBV6-1
TGTGCCAGCAGTGAAAGGGAGGAGATTAATTCACCCCTCCACTTT
CASSEREEINSPLHF
>few|.|TRBJ2-1|TRBV18
TGTGCCAGCTCACCACCGAGGGTGCAGAATGAGCAGTTCTTC
CASSPPRVQNEQFF
>.|.|TRBJ1-5|TRBV5-1
TGCGCCAGCAGCTTGGATGGGGCTCAGCCCCAGCATTTT
CASSLDGAQPQHF
>.|TRBD1|TRBJ2-1|TRBV5-1
TGCGCCAGCACACAAACAGGGGGCGCTTACAATGAGCAGTTCTTC
CASTQTGGAYNEQFF
>many|.|TRBJ2-3|TRBV5-1
TGCGCCAGCAGCTTGAAAGGGGACACAGATACGCAGTATTTT
CASSLKGDTDTQYF
>.|.|TRBJ2-1|TRBV4-2
TGTGCCAGCAGCCCTTGCGGCAATGAGCAGTTCTTC
CASSPCGNEQFF
>many|.|TRBJ1-4|TRBV12-3/TRBV12-4
TGTGCCAGCAGCTCTTACCGGGGGCTGTTTTTT
CASSSYRGLFF
>many|.|TRBJ2-2|TRBV5-1
TGCGCCAGCAGCTTGGATTGGCAGCCCGGGGAGCTGTTTTTT
CASSLDWQPGELFF
>many|.|TRBJ1-5|TRBV28
TGTGCCAGCGGGGGGGGCTACAGCAATCAGCCCCAGCATTTT
CASGGGYSNQPQHF
>many|TRBD1|TRBJ1-2|TRBV6-6
TGTGCCAGCAGGGAGACAGGGGAGTTTGGCTACACCTTC
CASRETGEFGYTF
>many|TRBD1|TRBJ2-2|TRBV5-1
TGCGCCAGCAGCTTGATGACAGGGGGTTTGAACACCGGGGAGCTGTTTTTT
CASSLMTGGLNTGELFF
>few|TRBD1|TRBJ2-1|TRBV5-1
TGCGCCAGCAGCTCAGGACAGGCCCGCCGCTTTTATTACAATGAGCAGTTCTTC
CASSSGQARRFYYNEQFF
>many|TRBD2|TRBJ2-1|TRBV5-1
TGCGCCAGCAGCTTGCCCAGCGGGGGGGTAAATGAGCAGTTCTTC
CASSLPSGGVNEQFF
>many|TRBD2|TRBJ2-5|TRBV15
TGTGCTACCAGCAGAGGGGGGACTAGACAAGAGACCCAGTACTTC
CATSRGGTRQETQYF
>many|TRBD2|TRBJ2-7|TRBV5-1
TGCGCCAGCAGCAGGACTAGCGGGGCCTACGAGCAGTACTTC
CASSRTSGAYEQYF
>many|.|TRBJ1-1|TRBV29-1
TGCAGCGTCCGCAACAGGGAAGCTTTCTTT
CSVRNREAFF
>many|.|TRBJ1-5|TRBV28
TGTGCCAGCAGTCCCGGGGGCTGGAATCAGCCCCAGCATTTT
CASSPGGWNQPQHF